This T cell receptor beta chain was found in a study of cytomegalovirus exposure and HLA in healthy donors. The CDR3 length is 15 residues. Germline CDR1 reads SGHAT; CDR2 reads FQDESV (reference sequence). V lost 3 bases, J lost 5 bases, and 6 bases stayed unmatched. The PCR ran on 60 Vbeta and 13 Jbeta primers. Clones were read by immunoSEQ multiplex PCR, and TCRdb kept only the in-frame ones, dropping some. Recorded for this sample: 200,000 or so clones. This receptor was taken from a boy aged 5 to 17 in good health and CMV-seronegative. This chain connects TRBV11-1 to TRBJ2-3; 9 bases are a match to TRBD1. The sequenced material came from PBMCs. The CDR3 nucleotides read TGTGCCAGCAGCTTCCCGGGACAGGGCATAGATACGCAGTATTTT. This codes for CASSFPGQGIDTQYF.